This T cell receptor (beta chain) was documented in a study of cytomegalovirus exposure and HLA in healthy donors. The study ran its PCR with 60 Vbeta and 13 Jbeta primers. Sequencing was performed with immunoSEQ multiplex PCR; in TCRdb, only in-frame clones are kept and a portion is missing. This table holds over 20,000 clones, 79% found once. The CDR3 sequence is 13 residues long. Germline assignment: CDR1 LGHNA and CDR2 YSLEER. Trimming removed 3 bases from V and 8 bases from J, with 13 bases in between. This chain joins TRBV4-3 and TRBJ1-2; D remains ambiguous. This receptor was identified in a male donor in good health and CMV-seronegative. Sequences were obtained from PBMCs. The CDR3 loop reads CASSHERVGGYTF. DNA of the CDR3: TGCGCCAGCAGCCACGAGAGGGTCGGGGGCTACACCTTC.